Each of the 12 T cell receptor beta chains below was sequenced from the same sample in a study of T-cell reconstitution after alpha-beta-depleted transplantation in children. The authors prepared the TCRbeta library with unique molecular identifiers. TCRdb independently ran MiXCR on the PCR reads; one entry per CDR3 protein. Of approximately 800,000 distinct CDR3 sequences in the sample, roughly 15% were seen once. Sequenced material: PBMCs, mostly from graft donor cells, taken 360 days after TCRalphabeta/CD19-depleted stem cell transplant. Source of these receptors: a male patient aged 5 to 17 who had a stem cell transplant for acute lymphoblastic leukemia, so the T cells may come from the graft donor.

This clonotype was detected many times. The V call is TRBV5-1, the J call TRBJ2-3, with a weak D call TRBD2 (6 bases). This CDR3 has 15 residues. Germline CDR1 reads SGHRS; CDR2 reads YFSETQ. V was pared by 1 base and J by 3 bases, with 12 bases between. This CDR3 reads CASSLRGAATDTQYF. CDR3 DNA sequence: TGCGCCAGCAGCTTGCGCGGGGCGGCGACAGATACGCAGTATTTT.

This clonotype occurred a few times. The V call is TRBV20-1, the J call TRBJ2-1, with 7 positions matching TRBD2. V lost 0 bases and J lost 3; bases outside the gene matches: 5. The CDR3 length is 15 residues. Germline-derived CDR1 and CDR2 are DFQATT and SNEGSKA (reference sequence). The CDR3 nucleotides read TGCAGTGCTAGAGAGCGGGAGTACGGCTACAATGAGCAGTTCTTC. Translated: CSAREREYGYNEQFF.

The chain combines TRBV5-1 with TRBJ2-2; 10 nucleotides line up with TRBD2. With 3 bases clipped from V and 6 bases from J, the junction kept 14 bases outside the gene matches. CDR3 length equals 18 residues. In germline, CDR1 is SGHRS, CDR2 YFSETQ. For the CDR3, the DNA is TGCGCCAGCAGCTGGACAACTAGCGGGAAGACTGTTGCCGGGGAGCTGTTTTTT. Encoded protein: CASSWTTSGKTVAGELFF.

Only a few counts were recorded for this clonotype. The chain joins TRBV2 to TRBJ2-3, with TRBD2 identical over 12 bases. V was pared by 7 bases and J by 2 bases, with 7 bases of the junction left unmatched. This CDR3 spans 16 amino acids. CDR1 is SNHLY and CDR2 is FYNNEI in the germline V gene. The CDR3 DNA follows: TGTGCCAGCACCGAAGGACTAGCGGGACTCACAGATACGCAGTATTTT. This codes for CASTEGLAGLTDTQYF.

This chain's CDR3 is CASSYSGRVNEKLFF. The DNA of the CDR3 is TGTGCCAGCAGTTACTCCGGACGGGTTAATGAAAAACTGTTTTTT. The J gene is TRBJ1-4, the V gene TRBV6-5; D call uncertain. Per the germline V gene, CDR1 is MNHEY and CDR2 is SVGAGI. The CDR3 length is 15 residues. Trimming took 0 bases from V and 4 from J, leaving 9 bases between them.

CDR3 protein: CASTQGPSTEAFF. As DNA, the CDR3 is TGCGCCAGCACTCAGGGGCCCTCGACTGAAGCTTTCTTT. This chain uses TRBV5-1 with TRBJ1-1; D perhaps matches TRBD1 (6 bases). Germline loops: CDR1 SGHRS, CDR2 YFSETQ. V gave up 6 bases and J gave up 5 bases, with 14 bases separating them. CDR3 length: 13 residues.

This clonotype appeared a few times. The V call is TRBV20-1, the J call TRBJ2-1, with D tentatively TRBD2 (6 bases). The CDR3 extends over 16 amino acids. Germline CDR1 and CDR2: DFQATT and SNEGSKA (reference sequence). V lost 0 bases, J lost 10 bases, and 22 bases lay in between. The CDR3 loop is CSARDGWAGFSGEQFF. The CDR3 bases are TGCAGTGCTAGAGATGGTTGGGCAGGGTTTAGCGGCGAGCAGTTCTTC.

Only a few counts were recorded for this clonotype. J is TRBJ2-7 and V is TRBV10-3; 8 positions match TRBD2. The CDR3 totals 14 residues. The trim removed 5 bases at V and 2 bases at J, leaving 5 bases unmatched. Germline V CDR1 and CDR2: ENHRY, SYGVKD. The CDR3 is CAISRLAQTYEQYF. For the CDR3, the DNA is TGTGCCATCAGTCGACTAGCGCAGACCTACGAGCAGTACTTC.

The gene calls are TRBV24-1 and TRBJ2-5; 12 nucleotides align to TRBD2. The CDR3 sequence is 15 residues long. Trimming cost V 3 bases and J 5 bases; bases outside gene matches: 3. Germline V gene sequence: CDR1 KGHDR, CDR2 SFDVKD. CDR3 nucleotides: TGTGCCACCAGTGATGCCGGACTAGCGGGGGAGACCCAGTACTTC. Translation: CATSDAGLAGETQYF.

The chain links TRBV12-3 or TRBV12-4 to TRBJ2-7; 10 nucleotides line up with TRBD2. The CDR3 length is 16 residues. The V segment lost 9 bases and the J segment 3 bases; nucleotides outside the gene matches: 14. CDR3 bases: TGTGCCAGTTCCTCTGTCTGGACTAGCGGAAACTACGAGCAGTACTTC. Its protein product is CASSSVWTSGNYEQYF.

The rearrangement uses TRBV24-1 and TRBJ2-1; D is tentatively TRBD1 or TRBD2 (5 bases each). This CDR3 has 14 amino acids. The V gene's germline CDR1 is KGHDR and CDR2 SFDVKD. Trimming removed 0 bases at V and 8 bases at J, with 10 bases between. Here the CDR3 reads CATSDLRGQYEQFF. CDR3 coding DNA: TGTGCCACCAGTGATTTGCGGGGCCAATATGAGCAGTTCTTC.

CDR3 nucleotide sequence: TGTGCCAGCAGCTTATCGACAGGGATAGAGACCCAGTACTTC. Its translation: CASSLSTGIETQYF. This sequence joins TRBV7-9 and TRBJ2-5; TRBD1 aligns across 7 bases. V was clipped by 2 bases and J by 4 bases; unmatched bases: 4. The germline gives CDR1 SEHNR, CDR2 FQNEAQ (reference sequence). CDR3 length equals 14 residues.